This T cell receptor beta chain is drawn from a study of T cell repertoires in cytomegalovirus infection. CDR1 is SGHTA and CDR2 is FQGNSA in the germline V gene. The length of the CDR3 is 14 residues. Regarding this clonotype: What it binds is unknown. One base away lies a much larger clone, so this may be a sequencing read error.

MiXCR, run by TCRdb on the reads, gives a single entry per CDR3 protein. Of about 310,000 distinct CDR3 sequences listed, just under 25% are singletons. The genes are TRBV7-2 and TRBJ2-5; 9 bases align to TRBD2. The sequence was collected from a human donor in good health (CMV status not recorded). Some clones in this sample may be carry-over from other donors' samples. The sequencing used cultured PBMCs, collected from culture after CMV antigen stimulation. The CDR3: CTSSFGLAGDPTHF. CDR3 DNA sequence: TGTACCAGCAGCTTTGGATTAGCGGGAGACCCTACCCACTTC.